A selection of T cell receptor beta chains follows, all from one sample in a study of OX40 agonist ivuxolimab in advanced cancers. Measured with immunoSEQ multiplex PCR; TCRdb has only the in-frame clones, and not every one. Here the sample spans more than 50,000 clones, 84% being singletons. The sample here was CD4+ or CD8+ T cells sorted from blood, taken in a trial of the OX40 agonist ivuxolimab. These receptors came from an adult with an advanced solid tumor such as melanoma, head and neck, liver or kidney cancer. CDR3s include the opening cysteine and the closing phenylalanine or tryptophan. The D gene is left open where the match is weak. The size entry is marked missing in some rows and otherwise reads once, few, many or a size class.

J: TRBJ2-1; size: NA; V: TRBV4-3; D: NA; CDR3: CASSQDRGDEQFF; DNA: TGCGCCAGCAGCCAAGATCGCGGCGATGAGCAGTTCTTC
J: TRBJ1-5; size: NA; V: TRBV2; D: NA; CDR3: CASRGQGSQPQHF; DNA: TGTGCCAGCAGGGGGCAGGGAAGCCAGCCCCAGCATTTT
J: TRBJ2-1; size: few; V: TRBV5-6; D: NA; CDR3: CASSLSRRSRYSYNEQFF; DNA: TGTGCCAGCAGCTTGAGCCGTCGATCTAGATACTCCTACAATGAGCAGTTCTTC
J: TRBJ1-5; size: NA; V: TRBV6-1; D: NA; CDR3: CASSERGVWQPQHF; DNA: TGTGCCAGCAGCGAAAGAGGTGTTTGGCAGCCCCAGCATTTT
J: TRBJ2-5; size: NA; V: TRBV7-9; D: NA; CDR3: CASLPTDQETQYF; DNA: TGTGCCAGCCTCCCCACCGACCAAGAGACCCAGTACTTC
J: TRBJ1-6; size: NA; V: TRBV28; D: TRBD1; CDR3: CASSLDRVRSPLHF; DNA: TGTGCCAGCAGCTTGGACAGGGTTCGGTCACCCCTCCACTTT
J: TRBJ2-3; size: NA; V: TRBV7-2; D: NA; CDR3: CASSRAGTDFTDTQYF; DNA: TGTGCCAGCAGCCGTGCCGGGACGGACTTCACAGATACGCAGTATTTT
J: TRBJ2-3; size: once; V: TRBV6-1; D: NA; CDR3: CASRGADTQYF; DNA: TGTGCCAGCAGGGGGGCCGATACGCAGTATTTT
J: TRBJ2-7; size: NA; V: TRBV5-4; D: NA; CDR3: CASSSRGAGDEQYF; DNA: TGTGCCAGCAGCTCCCGCGGGGCAGGCGACGAGCAGTACTTC
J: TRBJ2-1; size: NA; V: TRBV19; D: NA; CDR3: CASRSKGHTNEQFF; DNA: TGTGCCAGTAGATCTAAAGGCCACACCAATGAGCAGTTCTTC
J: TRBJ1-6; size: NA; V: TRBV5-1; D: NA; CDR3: CASSYDLPGNPNSPLHF; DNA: TGCGCCAGCAGCTACGACCTCCCAGGGAACCCTAATTCACCCCTCCACTTT
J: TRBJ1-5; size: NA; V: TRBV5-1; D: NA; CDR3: CASSFGGEAGQPQHF; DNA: TGCGCCAGCAGCTTCGGGGGAGAGGCAGGGCAGCCCCAGCATTTT
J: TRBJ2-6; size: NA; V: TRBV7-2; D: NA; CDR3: CASSLVLAGANVLTF; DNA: TGTGCCAGCAGCTTAGTTTTGGCTGGGGCCAACGTCCTGACTTTC
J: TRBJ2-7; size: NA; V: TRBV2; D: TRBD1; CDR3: CASSPGQSIYEQYF; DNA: TGTGCCAGCAGTCCGGGACAGAGCATCTACGAGCAGTACTTC
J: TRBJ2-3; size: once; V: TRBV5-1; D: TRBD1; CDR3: CASTYSRDRGNTQYF; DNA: TGCGCCAGCACCTACTCCCGGGACAGGGGAAATACGCAGTATTTT